This passage covers 20 T cell receptor beta chains from one sample sequenced in a study of cytomegalovirus exposure and HLA in healthy donors. Use of 60 Vbeta and 13 Jbeta primers characterized the PCR. Assay: immunoSEQ multiplex PCR; the TCRdb copy retains only in-frame clones and omits some. Among approximately 110,000 clones listed, around 74% were seen once. The sequencing sample was made of PBMCs. The receptors derive from a woman in her fifties or sixties in good health and CMV-seropositive.

The genes are TRBV5-6 and TRBJ2-5; 8 bases are shared with TRBD2. This CDR3 has 16 residues. Germline CDR1 and CDR2: SGHDT and YYEEEE. Trimming removed 3 bases from V and 5 bases from J; junction bases left unmatched: 12. CDR3 bases: TGTGCCAGCAGCTCCGGGGGGGACCCTTCGAGGGAGACCCAGTACTTC. This sequence encodes CASSSGGDPSRETQYF.

This clone showed up just a few times. The chain links TRBV11-1 to TRBJ2-7; a weak D match, TRBD1 (6 bases). Germline assignment: CDR1 SGHAT and CDR2 FQDESV (reference sequence). The CDR3 spans 15 residues. Trimming cost V 4 bases and J 0 bases, with 13 bases left between them. The CDR3: CASSYRRDTSYEQYF. CDR3 DNA sequence: TGTGCCAGCAGCTACCGCCGGGACACCTCCTACGAGCAGTACTTC.

The V and J genes are TRBV7-6 and TRBJ2-1; 10 nucleotides match TRBD2. V gave up 4 bases and J gave up 6 bases; unmatched junction bases: 6. Germline-derived CDR1 and CDR2 are SGHVS and FNYEAQ. This CDR3 contains 15 residues. The CDR3 bases are TGTGCCAGCAGCTCCGGACTAGCGGTAGGCAATGAGCAGTTCTTC. As protein: CASSSGLAVGNEQFF.

The chain carries TRBV6-6 and TRBJ2-7; 10 nucleotides agree with TRBD1. Germline V CDR1 and CDR2: MNHNY, SVGAGI (reference sequence). V lost 5 bases and J lost 2; bases outside the gene matches: 6. The length of the CDR3 is 15 residues. The DNA of the CDR3 is TGTGCCAGCAGTATCGCCGGGACAGGGGCCTACGAGCAGTACTTC. It specifies CASSIAGTGAYEQYF.

This chain links TRBV4-2 with TRBJ1-6; D is perhaps TRBD1 (5 bases). V was pared by 3 bases and J by 9 bases, with 9 bases between. The CDR3 has 13 residues. The germline V gene has CDR1 LGHNA and CDR2 YNFKEQ. The CDR3 region is CASSQGRVSPLHF. CDR3 nucleotides: TGTGCCAGCAGCCAGGGCAGGGTTTCACCCCTCCACTTT.

This sequence joins TRBV19 and TRBJ1-5; 8 bases map to TRBD1. The V gene end was trimmed by 3 bases and the J gene end by 3 bases; junction bases not matched to a gene: 4. CDR1 is LNHDA, CDR2 SQIVND, per germline (reference sequence). The CDR3 has 15 amino acids. Here the CDR3 reads CASSIGQGNNQPQHF. In DNA form, the CDR3 reads TGTGCCAGTAGTATCGGACAGGGTAACAATCAGCCCCAGCATTTT.

This CDR3 reads CAWSMDRAYEQYF. As DNA, the CDR3 is TGTGCCTGGAGTATGGACAGGGCCTACGAGCAGTACTTC. This chain connects TRBV30 to TRBJ2-7, with TRBD1 matching 8 bases. The germline V gene has CDR1 GTSNPN and CDR2 SVGIG (reference sequence). V lost 2 bases and J lost 2; bases outside the gene matches: 2. The CDR3 spans 13 residues.

V gene TRBV28 combines with J gene TRBJ1-2; D is possibly TRBD1 (6 bases). Germline CDR1 MDHEN, CDR2 SYDVKM. V dropped 1 base and J dropped 8 bases, with 11 bases sitting between them. The CDR3 is 13 residues long. The chain's CDR3 is CASSLYGGVGYTF. Written as DNA, the CDR3 is TGTGCCAGCAGTTTATATGGGGGCGTGGGCTACACCTTC.

This chain links TRBV19 with TRBJ2-3; perhaps TRBD2 as D (6 bases). The CDR3 runs 15 residues. V lost 8 bases to trimming and J lost 2 bases, with 17 bases between them. Germline CDR1 LNHDA, CDR2 SQIVND (reference sequence). CDR3 in amino acids: CASGGSAEYTDTQYF. DNA for the CDR3: TGTGCCAGTGGGGGGTCAGCGGAATACACAGATACGCAGTATTTT.

The gene calls are TRBV2 and TRBJ1-5, with a possible D match to TRBD1 (5 bases). This CDR3 region has 15 residues. Germline CDR1 and CDR2: SNHLY and FYNNEI. V gave up 3 bases and J gave up 3 bases, with 12 bases separating them. For the CDR3, the DNA is TGTGCCAGCAGTGATGACAGCCAGATCAATCAGCCCCAGCATTTT. This translates into CASSDDSQINQPQHF.

V gene TRBV11-2 combines with J gene TRBJ2-7, with TRBD1 matching over 7 bases. The V and J ends lost 1 base and 9 bases, in that order; junction bases with no gene match: 12. The germline gives CDR1 SGHAT, CDR2 FQNNGV. The CDR3 runs to 15 residues. Here the CDR3 reads CASSLAGTASFGQYF. CDR3 sequence (DNA): TGTGCCAGCAGCTTAGCTGGGACAGCGTCTTTTGGGCAGTACTTC.

This clone turned up a few times. The chain uses TRBV10-3 and TRBJ2-2; D might be TRBD1 (5 bases). Germline lookup yields CDR1 ENHRY and CDR2 SYGVKD. V gave up 6 bases and J gave up 3 bases, with 5 bases separating them. The length of the CDR3 is 12 residues. This CDR3 is CAISRDTGELFF. Written as DNA, the CDR3 is TGTGCCATCAGCAGGGACACCGGGGAGCTGTTTTTT.

This chain links TRBV25-1 with TRBJ1-2, with D possibly being TRBD1 (5 bases). V lost 5 bases and J lost 7, with 14 bases in between. CDR3 length: 13 amino acids. Per germline, CDR1 MGHDK and CDR2 SYGVNS. CDR3 DNA sequence: TGTGCCAGCAGTCCCGCCGGGGGGAGTGGCTACACCTTC. This translates into CASSPAGGSGYTF.

This chain connects TRBV27 to TRBJ2-2; 16 bases are shared with TRBD2. The V segment lost 4 bases and the J segment 15 bases; nucleotides outside the gene matches: 5. CDR1 and CDR2 from the germline V gene are MNHEY and SMNVEV (reference sequence). CDR3 length: 14 amino acids. CDR3 sequence (DNA): TGTGCCAGCAGTTCGCCGGGACTAGCGGGGGGGATGTTTTTT. Protein sequence: CASSSPGLAGGMFF.

V usage is TRBV9 and J usage is TRBJ1-2; TRBD1 might be the D (5 bases). CDR3 length: 15 amino acids. Trimming cost V 4 bases and J 7 bases, with 20 bases left between them. Germline values: CDR1 SGDLS, CDR2 YYNGEE. DNA of the CDR3: TGTGCCAGCAGCATCCGGGCCGATGATAGGGGTGGCTACACCTTC. Translation gives CASSIRADDRGGYTF.

The chain has TRBV2 and TRBJ2-1; D remains ambiguous. The CDR3 runs 15 residues. Germline V gene sequence: CDR1 SNHLY, CDR2 FYNNEI. Trimming took 4 bases from V and 0 from J, leaving 10 bases between them. DNA of the CDR3: TGTGCCAGCAGTGGTGCAGGCAGCTCCTACAATGAGCAGTTCTTC. Translation: CASSGAGSSYNEQFF.

The J gene is TRBJ2-3, the V gene TRBV7-2, with a possible D match to TRBD2 (5 bases). This CDR3 contains 12 residues. The germline V and J ends were trimmed by 4 bases and 5 bases, with 7 bases remaining between them. Germline V gene data show CDR1 as SGHTA and CDR2 as FQGNSA. The chain's CDR3 is CASSSAGDTQYF. The CDR3 nucleotides are TGTGCCAGCAGCTCGGCGGGAGATACGCAGTATTTT.

This clone was detected only a few times. The rearrangement links TRBV5-6 to TRBJ2-7; TRBD1 aligns across 10 bases. V shed 10 bases and J 5 bases; nucleotides not matched to a gene: 24. Germline loops: CDR1 SGHDT, CDR2 YYEEEE. The CDR3 loop spans 18 amino acids. The CDR3 DNA is TGTGCCGGAAGACGGGGGACAGGGGACGAACGCGGTTCCCACGAGCAGTACTTC. As protein: CAGRRGTGDERGSHEQYF.

This clone was seen a single time. The V gene is TRBV5-5, the J gene TRBJ1-3; D possibly corresponds to TRBD1 (5 bases). The CDR3 sequence is 13 residues long. Germline V CDR1 and CDR2: SGHKS, YYEKEE (reference sequence). Trimming pared 2 bases from V and 4 bases from J, leaving 7 bases between. The CDR3 protein is CASSLDRGNTIYF. Written as DNA, the CDR3 is TGTGCCAGCAGCTTAGACAGAGGAAACACCATATATTTT. The variable domain in full, with the rest retrieved from reference TRBV5-5 and TRBJ1-3, is DAGVTQSPTHLIKTRGQQVTLRCSPISGHKSVSWYQQVLGQGPQFIFQYYEKEERGRGNFPDRFSARQFPNYSSELNVNALLLGDSALYLCASSLDRGNTIYFGEGSWLTVV.

The chain joins TRBV28 to TRBJ2-1; D might be TRBD1 (7 bases). Trimming took off 6 bases at V and 8 bases at J, with 17 bases between the two ends. Germline CDR1 is MDHEN and CDR2 is SYDVKM. The CDR3 is 14 amino acids. CDR3 region: CASRSGQRVYEQFF. The CDR3 nucleotides read TGTGCCAGCAGATCGGGACAGCGGGTCTATGAGCAGTTCTTC.